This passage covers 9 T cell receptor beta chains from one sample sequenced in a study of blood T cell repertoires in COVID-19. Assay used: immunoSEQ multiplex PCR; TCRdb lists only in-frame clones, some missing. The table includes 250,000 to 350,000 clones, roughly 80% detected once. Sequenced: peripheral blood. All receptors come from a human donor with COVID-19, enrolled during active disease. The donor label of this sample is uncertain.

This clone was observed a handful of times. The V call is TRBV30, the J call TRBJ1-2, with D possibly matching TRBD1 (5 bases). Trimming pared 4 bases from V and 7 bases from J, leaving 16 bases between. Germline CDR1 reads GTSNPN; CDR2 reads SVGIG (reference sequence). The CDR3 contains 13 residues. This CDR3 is CAWNPLRGVGYTF. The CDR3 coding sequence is TGTGCCTGGAACCCCCTCCGGGGGGTTGGCTACACCTTC. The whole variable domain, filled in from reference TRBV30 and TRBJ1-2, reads SQTIHQWPATLVQPVGSPLSLECTVEGTSNPNLYWYRQAAGRGLQLLFYSVGIGQISSEVPQNLSASRPQDRQFILSSKKLLLSDSGFYLCAWNPLRGVGYTFGSGTRLTVV.

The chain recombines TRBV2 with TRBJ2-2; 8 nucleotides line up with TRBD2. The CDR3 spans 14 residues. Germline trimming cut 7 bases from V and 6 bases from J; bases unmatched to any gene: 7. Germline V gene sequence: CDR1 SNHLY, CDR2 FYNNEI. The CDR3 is CASNGGRPSGELFF. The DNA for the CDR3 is TGTGCCAGCAATGGCGGGAGGCCTTCCGGGGAGCTGTTTTTT.

CDR3 protein: CASSFDGLADLYF. CDR3 coding DNA: TGTGCCAGCAGCTTTGACGGACTAGCGGACTTGTACTTC. This sequence joins TRBV7-2 and TRBJ2-7, with 10 bases fitting TRBD2. V gave up 3 bases and J gave up 12 bases; unmatched junction bases: 8. This CDR3 is built from 13 residues. Looked up from germline, CDR1 is SGHTA and CDR2 is FQGNSA. Full variable domain (rest looked up from reference TRBV7-2 and TRBJ2-7): GAGVSQSPSNKVTEKGKDVELRCDPISGHTALYWYRQSLGQGLEFLIYFQGNSAPDKSGLPSDRFSAERTGGSVSTLTIQRTQQEDSAVYLCASSFDGLADLYFGPGTRLTVT.

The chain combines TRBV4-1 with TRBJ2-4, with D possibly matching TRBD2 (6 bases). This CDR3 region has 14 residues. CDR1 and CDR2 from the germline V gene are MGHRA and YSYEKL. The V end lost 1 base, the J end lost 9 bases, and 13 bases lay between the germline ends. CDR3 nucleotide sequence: TGCGCCAGCAGCCAAGGACTAGTGGAGGGCATTCAGTACTTC. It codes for CASSQGLVEGIQYF.

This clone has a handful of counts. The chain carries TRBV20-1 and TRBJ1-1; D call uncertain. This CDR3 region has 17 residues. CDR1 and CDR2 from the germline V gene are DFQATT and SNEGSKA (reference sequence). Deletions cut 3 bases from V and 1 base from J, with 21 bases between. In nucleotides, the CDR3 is TGCAGTGCTAGTGGATCGGCGGGTCCGAGAGCGAACACTGAAGCTTTCTTT. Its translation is CSASGSAGPRANTEAFF.

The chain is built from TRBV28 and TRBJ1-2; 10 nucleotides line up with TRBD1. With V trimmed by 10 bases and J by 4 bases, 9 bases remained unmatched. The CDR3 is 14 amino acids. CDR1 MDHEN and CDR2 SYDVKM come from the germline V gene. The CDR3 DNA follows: TGTGCCACCCGACCGACAGGGGGCAGCTATGGCTACACCTTC. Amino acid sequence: CATRPTGGSYGYTF.

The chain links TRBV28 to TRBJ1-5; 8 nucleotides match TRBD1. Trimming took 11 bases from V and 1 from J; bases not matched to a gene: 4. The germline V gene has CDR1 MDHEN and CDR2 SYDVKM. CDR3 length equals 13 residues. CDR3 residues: CASRQGSNQPQHF. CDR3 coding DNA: TGTGCCTCTAGACAGGGGAGCAATCAGCCCCAGCATTTT.

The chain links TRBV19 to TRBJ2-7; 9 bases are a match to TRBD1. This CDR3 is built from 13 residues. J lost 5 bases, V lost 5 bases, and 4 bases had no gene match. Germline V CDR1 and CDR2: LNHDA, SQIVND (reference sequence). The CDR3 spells CASSGGQGDEQYF. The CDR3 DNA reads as TGTGCCAGTAGTGGGGGACAGGGCGACGAGCAGTACTTC.

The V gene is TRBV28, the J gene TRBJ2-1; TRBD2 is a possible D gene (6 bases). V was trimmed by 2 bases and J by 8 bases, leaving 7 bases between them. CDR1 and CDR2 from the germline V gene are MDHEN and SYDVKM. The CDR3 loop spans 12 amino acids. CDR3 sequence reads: CASSLGGYEQFF. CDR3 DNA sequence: TGTGCCAGCAGTTTAGGAGGGTATGAGCAGTTCTTC.